A single sample is the source of the 8 T cell receptor beta chains below, sequenced in a study of T cell responses to AZD1222 COVID-19 vaccine. Libraries were prepared by immunoSEQ multiplex PCR; TCRdb keeps only in-frame clonotypes and omits some of them. The table has around 190,000 clones, 94% seen once. Sequencing used peripheral blood, obtained 28 days after the second AZD1222 dose. The receptors shown here come from an adult who received the AZD1222 COVID-19 vaccine.

The CDR3 sequence: CASSQRTGEESGYTF. CDR3 nucleotides: TGTGCCAGCAGCCAACGTACAGGGGAGGAGAGTGGCTACACCTTC. The V and J genes are TRBV4-2 and TRBJ1-2, with TRBD1 matching 7 bases. Per the germline V gene, CDR1 is LGHNA and CDR2 is YNFKEQ. V shed 2 bases, J shed 7 bases, and the junction held 10 bases outside the gene matches. This CDR3 spans 15 amino acids.

The chain uses TRBV6-6 and TRBJ2-7; D remains ambiguous. Germline loops: CDR1 MNHNY, CDR2 SVGAGI (reference sequence). The CDR3 loop spans 16 amino acids. The ends were cut back, 3 bases at V and 2 bases at J, with 17 bases in the middle. Here the CDR3 reads CASSYKDGPSAYEQYF. CDR3 sequence (DNA): TGTGCCAGCAGTTATAAAGACGGCCCTTCGGCCTACGAGCAGTACTTC.

The V and J genes are TRBV5-1 and TRBJ1-2; D is undetermined. The CDR3 is 14 residues long. V lost 4 bases and J lost 0, with 10 bases in between. Germline V lookup: CDR1 SGHRS, CDR2 YFSETQ. For the CDR3, the DNA is TGCGCCAGCAGCCCCGGCCCCGCTAACTATGGCTACACCTTC. Translation: CASSPGPANYGYTF. Filled out from reference TRBV5-1 and TRBJ1-2, the complete variable domain reads KAGVTQTPRYLIKTRGQQVTLSCSPISGHRSVSWYQQTPGQGLQFLFEYFSETQRNKGNFPGRFSGRQFSNSRSEMNVSTLELGDSALYLCASSPGPANYGYTFGSGTRLTVV.

This chain uses TRBV7-2 with TRBJ1-5; D is unclear. V was cut by 1 base and J by 3 bases, with 10 bases left in between. Germline CDR1 and CDR2: SGHTA and FQGNSA. CDR3 length: 15 residues. The CDR3 sequence: CASSLVGTDNQPQHF. CDR3 sequence (DNA): TGTGCCAGCAGCTTAGTCGGCACGGACAATCAGCCCCAGCATTTT.

The rearrangement joins TRBV6-2 or TRBV6-3 to TRBJ2-3, with 9 bases aligning to TRBD2. This CDR3 has 15 amino acids. The V gene end was trimmed by 4 bases and the J gene end by 4 bases; junction bases not matched to a gene: 6. Germline V gene lookup returns CDR1 MNHEY and CDR2 SVGEGT. The CDR3 protein is CASSFKAGGSDTQYF. The CDR3 DNA reads TGTGCCAGCAGTTTCAAAGCGGGGGGTTCAGATACGCAGTATTTT.

V is TRBV19 and J is TRBJ1-5; D is unclear. There are 14 residues in the CDR3. The V end was cut by 5 bases, the J end by 7 bases, with 15 bases between. Germline-derived CDR1 and CDR2 are LNHDA and SQIVND (reference sequence). This CDR3 reads CASSSYLLGQPQHF. The CDR3 nucleotides read TGTGCCAGTAGTTCGTACCTGTTGGGCCAGCCCCAGCATTTT. Together with reference TRBV19 and TRBJ1-5, the CDR3 gives the full variable domain: DGGITQSPKYLFRKEGQNVTLSCEQNLNHDAMYWYRQDPGQGLRLIYYSQIVNDFQKGDIAEGYSVSREKKESFPLTVTSAQKNPTAFYLCASSSYLLGQPQHFGDGTRLSIL.

This clone was recorded a few times. The V call is TRBV3-1 (or the pseudogene TRBV3-2), the J call TRBJ1-2; D unclear. Germline lookup yields CDR1 LGHDT and CDR2 YNNKEL (reference sequence). V was clipped by 0 bases and J by 5 bases, with 22 bases between them. The CDR3 sequence is 18 residues long. CDR3 sequence reads: CASSQDWTVKTPPYGYTF. The CDR3 region has the DNA TGTGCCAGCAGCCAAGACTGGACGGTAAAGACACCTCCGTATGGCTACACCTTC.

This clone has just one count. The gene calls are TRBV7-6 and TRBJ1-1; 7 nucleotides align to TRBD1. Germline V gene sequence: CDR1 SGHVS, CDR2 FNYEAQ. With 1 base clipped from V and 3 bases from J, the junction kept 14 bases outside the gene matches. There are 18 residues in the CDR3. CDR3 DNA sequence: TGTGCCAGCAGCTTAGGGTATCTAGGGGGCAGTCATTACACTGAAGCTTTCTTT. The encoded protein is CASSLGYLGGSHYTEAFF.